Described below is a single T cell receptor beta chain sequence and its context. CDR1 SEHNR and CDR2 FQNEAQ come from the germline V gene (reference sequence). CDR3 size: 15 residues. The sample is drawn from a study of monozygotic twins with inflammatory bowel disease. Total RNA, at 3,500 to 4,000 ng, went into every TCR library. TCRdb re-called the 5' RACE reads; one entry per CDR3 protein, DNA not given. The sample includes 300,000 to 400,000 distinct CDR3 sequences. The rearrangement uses TRBV7-9 and TRBJ2-2; TCRdb lists TRBD1, though no DNA is available to test this call. Sequenced input: blood. This receptor was identified in a human donor with ulcerative colitis or Crohn's disease, or a healthy co-twin of an affected twin (not recorded which). CDR3 sequence reads: CASSLGQGGSGELFF.